What follows are 29 T cell receptor beta chains derived from one specimen sequenced in a study of cytomegalovirus exposure and HLA in healthy donors. Sequenced by immunoSEQ multiplex PCR; TCRdb stores in-frame clones only, minus some. The sample includes some 79,000 clones, about 93% of them seen just once. Sequencing input: PBMCs. All receptors derive from a woman between 18 and 30 years old in good health and CMV-seropositive.

The chain recombines TRBV6-6 with TRBJ2-3; D is unresolved. Germline CDR1 and CDR2: MNHNY and SVGAGI (reference sequence). Trimming removed 3 bases from V and 3 bases from J, with 7 bases in between. CDR3 length equals 13 residues. This CDR3 reads CASSYSKTDTQYF. The CDR3 nucleotides read TGTGCCAGCAGTTATAGTAAGACAGATACGCAGTATTTT.

The CDR3 sequence is CASSEEHSYGYTF. CDR3 sequence (DNA): TGTGCCAGCAGTGAGGAGCATAGCTATGGCTACACCTTC. The rearrangement links TRBV2 to TRBJ1-2; D is undetermined. CDR3 length: 13 residues. Germline V gene data show CDR1 as SNHLY and CDR2 as FYNNEI. The V and J ends lost 3 bases and 4 bases respectively, with 9 bases between them.

The chain has TRBV2 and TRBJ1-1; no definite D call. The CDR3 loop spans 18 amino acids. CDR1 and CDR2 from the germline V gene are SNHLY and FYNNEI. Trimming pared 1 base from V and 6 bases from J, leaving 24 bases between. The CDR3 DNA reads TGTGCCAGCAGTGAAGTTTGGTCACTTGCTCTTGTCTTGGCTGAAGCTTTCTTT. Its protein product is CASSEVWSLALVLAEAFF.

V usage is TRBV9 and J usage is TRBJ2-3; D remains ambiguous. The CDR3 has 15 amino acids. Trimming took off 0 bases at V and 5 bases at J, with 13 bases between the two ends. The germline gives CDR1 SGDLS, CDR2 YYNGEE. The CDR3 protein is CASSVGFSRKDTQYF. In nucleotides, the CDR3 is TGTGCCAGCAGCGTAGGGTTCTCTAGAAAAGATACGCAGTATTTT.

The V gene is TRBV4-1, the J gene TRBJ2-1; 9 bases match TRBD2. V trimming: 2 bases; J trimming: 7 bases; junction bases outside the gene matches: 12. The CDR3 totals 17 residues. CDR1 is MGHRA and CDR2 is YSYEKL in the germline V gene. The CDR3, as DNA: TGCGCCAGCAGCCAACCGTGGCGGGAGGGCTACTTGAATGAGCAGTTCTTC. Translation: CASSQPWREGYLNEQFF.

The gene calls are TRBV19 and TRBJ1-1, with 9 positions matching TRBD1. Germline lookup yields CDR1 LNHDA and CDR2 SQIVND (reference sequence). J lost 3 bases, V lost 4 bases, and 9 bases had no gene match. This CDR3 spans 16 amino acids. CDR3 nucleotides: TGTGCCAGTAGTAGAAGGGGACAGGGAGGGGACACTGAAGCTTTCTTT. Protein: CASSRRGQGGDTEAFF. Filled out from reference TRBV19 and TRBJ1-1, the complete variable domain reads DGGITQSPKYLFRKEGQNVTLSCEQNLNHDAMYWYRQDPGQGLRLIYYSQIVNDFQKGDIAEGYSVSREKKESFPLTVTSAQKNPTAFYLCASSRRGQGGDTEAFFGQGTRLTVV.

This sequence joins TRBV27 and TRBJ2-5; 14 bases match TRBD2. The CDR3 sequence is 16 residues long. Germline loops: CDR1 MNHEY, CDR2 SMNVEV (reference sequence). With V trimmed by 2 bases and J by 5 bases, 4 bases remained unmatched. Here the CDR3 reads CASSLGLAGGFETQYF. CDR3 nucleotide sequence: TGTGCCAGCAGTTTAGGACTAGCGGGGGGTTTTGAGACCCAGTACTTC.

The chain couples TRBV5-1 to TRBJ2-5, with 9 bases aligning to TRBD1. The CDR3 is 14 residues long. With 2 bases clipped from V and 5 bases from J, the junction kept 4 bases outside the gene matches. Per the germline V gene, CDR1 is SGHRS and CDR2 is YFSETQ. CDR3 region: CASSLQGAMETQYF. The CDR3 DNA sequence: TGCGCCAGCAGCTTACAGGGGGCAATGGAGACCCAGTACTTC.

This chain links TRBV27 with TRBJ2-1; a weak D match, TRBD2 (6 bases). Germline values: CDR1 MNHEY, CDR2 SMNVEV (reference sequence). Trimming took 3 bases from V and 8 from J, leaving 23 bases between them. The CDR3 is 17 residues long. CDR3 nucleotide sequence: TGTGCCAGCAGTTTCCGAGCGCTAGCGACAAGGGGCTATGAGCAGTTCTTC. It translates to CASSFRALATRGYEQFF.

The chain couples TRBV27 to TRBJ1-2, with 7 bases lining up with TRBD1. The CDR3 has 14 amino acids. Germline V gives CDR1 MNHEY, CDR2 SMNVEV (reference sequence). The trim removed 5 bases at V and 4 bases at J, leaving 7 bases unmatched. The CDR3, as DNA: TGTGCCAGCAGTACCCTGGACAGGTCCTATGGCTACACCTTC. It yields the protein CASSTLDRSYGYTF.

The CDR3 sequence: CASSSGRGWVGYTF. The CDR3 nucleotides are TGTGCCAGCAGTTCTGGCAGGGGGTGGGTAGGCTACACCTTC. The rearrangement uses TRBV28 and TRBJ1-2, with TRBD1 matching over 7 bases. This CDR3 contains 14 residues. Trimming removed 4 bases from V and 8 bases from J; junction bases left unmatched: 10. Germline values: CDR1 MDHEN, CDR2 SYDVKM.

This chain connects TRBV29-1 to TRBJ2-2; D is uncertain. The CDR3 sequence is 12 residues long. The V gene lost 1 base and the J gene lost 6 bases, with 6 bases spanning the gap. Germline V gene sequence: CDR1 SQVTM, CDR2 ANQGSEA. The CDR3, as DNA: TGCAGCGTTGAAGCCCTTCCCGGGGAGCTGTTTTTT. This encodes CSVEALPGELFF.

This chain connects TRBV6-6 to TRBJ1-6; D uncertain. The CDR3 length is 15 residues. Germline CDR1 is MNHNY and CDR2 is SVGAGI (reference sequence). The V end lost 6 bases, the J end lost 7 bases, and 16 bases lay between the germline ends. The CDR3 region is CASRPEDRVNSPLHF. The CDR3 bases are TGTGCCAGCAGGCCGGAGGACCGAGTCAATTCACCCCTCCACTTT.

V gene TRBV27 combines with J gene TRBJ1-2; the D gene is possibly TRBD1 (5 bases). This CDR3 region has 12 residues. V lost 7 bases and J lost 5, with 11 bases in between. Germline V gene data show CDR1 as MNHEY and CDR2 as SMNVEV (reference sequence). The CDR3 nucleotides read TGTGCCAGCATGAGGCAGGGATATGGCTACACCTTC. Translating it yields CASMRQGYGYTF.

This sequence joins TRBV5-8 and TRBJ2-7; tentatively, D is TRBD2 (5 bases). In germline, CDR1 is SGHTS, CDR2 YDEGEE. There are 16 residues in the CDR3. Trimming removed 1 base from V and 1 base from J, with 15 bases in between. The CDR3 loop is CASSLLTSSPSYEQYF. For the CDR3, the DNA is TGTGCCAGCAGCTTGCTTACTAGTTCACCATCCTACGAGCAGTACTTC.

The DNA for the CDR3 is TGTGCCAGCAGTTTGAGCAGGGCTCACAATGAGCAGTTCTTC. Protein sequence: CASSLSRAHNEQFF. This chain connects TRBV28 to TRBJ2-1; D might be TRBD1 (5 bases). The V and J ends lost 3 bases and 5 bases respectively, with 11 bases between them. Germline CDR1 and CDR2: MDHEN and SYDVKM. CDR3 length: 14 amino acids. Drawing the rest from reference TRBV28 and TRBJ2-1, the complete variable domain is DVKVTQSSRYLVKRTGEKVFLECVQDMDHENMFWYRQDPGLGLRLIYFSYDVKMKEKGDIPEGYSVSREKKERFSLILESASTNQTSMYLCASSLSRAHNEQFFGPGTRLTVL.

This chain uses TRBV5-1 with TRBJ1-2; TRBD1 matches 8 bases. The CDR3 contains 13 residues. V lost 5 bases and J lost 4; bases outside the gene matches: 4. CDR1 and CDR2 from the germline V gene are SGHRS and YFSETQ. Written as DNA, the CDR3 is TGCGCCAGCAGGGACAGGGAGACCTATGGCTACACCTTC. Translating gives CASRDRETYGYTF.

The genes are TRBV27 and TRBJ2-3; 10 bases fit TRBD2. CDR1 and CDR2 (germline): MNHEY, SMNVEV (reference sequence). With V trimmed by 5 bases and J by 2 bases, 22 bases remained unmatched. CDR3 length equals 21 residues. CDR3 nucleotides: TGTGCCAGCAGTGAGTGGGGGGTCGGGCTAGCGGGGGCCCGGTCCACAGATACGCAGTATTTT. Its protein product is CASSEWGVGLAGARSTDTQYF.

The V gene is TRBV4-2, the J gene TRBJ2-1; a weak D match, TRBD2 (7 bases). Trimming cost V 6 bases and J 8 bases, with 11 bases left between them. CDR1 and CDR2 (germline): LGHNA, YNFKEQ. This CDR3 has 12 amino acids. The CDR3 nucleotides read TGTGCCAGCAGGGGGGGGCTCCATGAGCAGTTCTTC. It encodes CASRGGLHEQFF.

This clone appeared a single time. The rearrangement uses TRBV29-1 and TRBJ1-2, with 9 positions matching TRBD1. The CDR3 loop spans 13 amino acids. With 4 bases clipped from V and 8 bases from J, the junction kept 8 bases outside the gene matches. Germline CDR1 reads SQVTM; CDR2 reads ANQGSEA. The CDR3 DNA is TGCAGCGTTGGATTACAGGGGGCGTGGGGCTACACCTTC. Amino acid sequence: CSVGLQGAWGYTF. The whole variable domain, remainder taken from reference TRBV29-1 and TRBJ1-2, is SAVISQKPSRDICQRGTSLTIQCQVDSQVTMMFWYRQQPGQSLTLIATANQGSEATYESGFVIDKFPISRPNLTFSTLTVSNMSPEDSSIYLCSVGLQGAWGYTFGSGTRLTVV.

The V call is TRBV27, the J call TRBJ2-7; TRBD1 agrees at 9 bases. CDR1 is MNHEY and CDR2 is SMNVEV in the germline V gene (reference sequence). V lost 2 bases to trimming and J lost 4 bases; unmatched junction nucleotides: 6. CDR3 length: 15 amino acids. CDR3 bases: TGTGCCAGCAGTTTACCGGGACAGGGCCTTTACGAGCAGTACTTC. Amino acids: CASSLPGQGLYEQYF.

The chain recombines TRBV7-9 with TRBJ1-2, with 8 bases aligning to TRBD1. Germline CDR1 is SEHNR and CDR2 is FQNEAQ (reference sequence). The J segment lost 4 bases and the V segment lost 5 bases, leaving 15 bases of the junction unmatched. This CDR3 has 17 residues. CDR3 protein: CASSHTSGGAIIYGYTF. In DNA form, the CDR3 reads TGTGCCAGCAGCCACACCTCAGGGGGCGCAATAATCTATGGCTACACCTTC.

The chain links TRBV19 to TRBJ2-1; 9 bases align to TRBD2. The junction had 13 bases not matched to a gene; V was cut back by 8 bases and J by 11 bases. The germline V gene has CDR1 LNHDA and CDR2 SQIVND (reference sequence). The length of the CDR3 is 14 residues. The CDR3 coding sequence is TGTGCCAGTTTCGCCGGGACTAGCTTAGGTCAGCAGTTCTTC. Translating it yields CASFAGTSLGQQFF.

The V gene is TRBV18, the J gene TRBJ2-3; 7 bases are shared with TRBD1. Germline CDR1 KGHSH, CDR2 LQKENI. V shed 8 bases, J shed 2 bases, and the junction held 7 bases outside the gene matches. The CDR3 is made up of 14 amino acids. CDR3 nucleotide sequence: TGTGCCAGCGGGGACAGCTCCCTCACAGATACGCAGTATTTT. Translated: CASGDSSLTDTQYF.

The V call is TRBV4-1, the J call TRBJ2-5; 7 nucleotides align to TRBD2. Germline CDR1 is MGHRA and CDR2 is YSYEKL. The CDR3 is made up of 16 amino acids. Trimming took 4 bases from V and 2 from J; bases not matched to a gene: 10. Here the CDR3 DNA reads TGCGCCAGCAGCCCAGCGGGACTTATCGGACAAGAGACCCAGTACTTC. It yields the protein CASSPAGLIGQETQYF.

This chain connects TRBV19 to TRBJ1-1; a weak D match, TRBD1 (6 bases). Germline loops: CDR1 LNHDA, CDR2 SQIVND (reference sequence). The V end was cut by 4 bases, the J end by 0 bases, with 9 bases between. This CDR3 region has 14 residues. CDR3 region: CASSKGHLNTEAFF. As DNA, the CDR3 is TGTGCCAGTAGTAAGGGACACTTGAACACTGAAGCTTTCTTT. The full variable domain, completed using reference TRBV19 and TRBJ1-1, is DGGITQSPKYLFRKEGQNVTLSCEQNLNHDAMYWYRQDPGQGLRLIYYSQIVNDFQKGDIAEGYSVSREKKESFPLTVTSAQKNPTAFYLCASSKGHLNTEAFFGQGTRLTVV.

The rearrangement links TRBV5-4 to TRBJ1-1; the D gene is possibly TRBD1 (6 bases). CDR1 and CDR2 from the germline V gene are SGHNT and YYREEE (reference sequence). The CDR3 sequence is 17 residues long. V was shortened by 0 bases and J by 3 bases, with 18 bases between the two germline ends. The CDR3 DNA sequence: TGTGCCAGCAGCTTGGTGGGGGCGTCTTTCTTGGACACTGAAGCTTTCTTT. Translated: CASSLVGASFLDTEAFF. Supplemented by reference TRBV5-4 and TRBJ1-1, the full variable domain reads ETGVTQSPTHLIKTRGQQVTLRCSSQSGHNTVSWYQQALGQGPQFIFQYYREEENGRGNFPPRFSGLQFPNYSSELNVNALELDDSALYLCASSLVGASFLDTEAFFGQGTRLTVV.

DNA of the CDR3: TGTGCCACCAGCACCAGACAGGGGCGGGCGGATACGCAGTATTTT. Translation: CATSTRQGRADTQYF. The V call is TRBV15, the J call TRBJ2-3, with 8 bases identical to TRBD1. Trimming at V came to 4 bases and at J to 6 bases, leaving 9 bases not matched to a gene. In germline, CDR1 is LNHNV, CDR2 YYDKDF (reference sequence). This CDR3 has 15 amino acids.

The rearrangement uses TRBV30 and TRBJ2-7; TRBD2 matches at 12 bases. This CDR3 contains 14 residues. J lost 3 bases, V lost 0 bases, and 0 bases had no gene match. Germline-derived CDR1 and CDR2 are GTSNPN and SVGIG (reference sequence). The CDR3 sequence: CAWSVLAGGYEQYF. CDR3 nucleotides: TGTGCCTGGAGTGTACTAGCGGGAGGCTACGAGCAGTACTTC.